One sample yielded the 14 T cell receptor beta chains listed below, sequenced in a study of T-cell reconstitution after alpha-beta-depleted transplantation in children. A TCRbeta library incorporating unique molecular identifiers was prepared. From the PCR reads, TCRdb called clonotypes with MiXCR, one entry per CDR3 protein. The sample lists about 540,000 distinct CDR3 sequences, 18% seen once, with less than 4% in the top ten. The material sequenced was PBMCs from the stem cell graft donor, taken from the stem cell graft. The receptors derive from a human donor who donated a stem cell graft to a child with acute lymphoblastic leukemia.

This clonotype turned up a few times. The J gene is TRBJ2-7, the V gene TRBV21-1. TRBV21-1 is recorded as a pseudogene. The CDR3 contains 13 residues. The CDR3 here is CASSKGQANEQYF. In DNA, the CDR3 is TGTGCCAGCAGCAAAGGGCAGGCGAACGAGCAGTACTTC.

This chain joins TRBV3-1 and TRBJ2-3, with D perhaps TRBD1 or TRBD2 (5 bases each). The CDR3 consists of 15 residues. Trimming removed 2 bases at V and 4 bases at J, with 13 bases between. Germline V gives CDR1 LGHDT, CDR2 YNNKEL (reference sequence). The CDR3 loop is CASSQFGGEADTQYF. Here the CDR3 DNA reads TGTGCCAGCAGCCAATTTGGGGGAGAGGCAGATACGCAGTATTTT.

The chain combines TRBV5-6 with TRBJ2-2, with unresolved D. Germline CDR1 reads SGHDT; CDR2 reads YYEEEE. The CDR3 is 14 amino acids. V was cut by 1 base and J by 1 base, with 5 bases left in between. CDR3 residues: CASSLYWNTGELFF. As DNA, the CDR3 is TGTGCCAGCAGCTTGTACTGGAACACCGGGGAGCTGTTTTTT.

V usage is TRBV24-1 and J usage is TRBJ2-2; D uncertain. The CDR3 totals 13 residues. Looked up from germline, CDR1 is KGHDR and CDR2 is SFDVKD. Deletions cut 4 bases from V and 3 bases from J, with 5 bases between. The CDR3 nucleotides are TGTGCCACCAGTGACCCCTACACCGGGGAGCTGTTTTTT. Protein sequence: CATSDPYTGELFF.

The gene calls are TRBV12-3 or TRBV12-4 and TRBJ1-6; D unresolved. This CDR3 is 14 amino acids long. V lost 6 bases to trimming and J lost 6 bases, with 12 bases between them. CDR3 nucleotide sequence: TGTGCCAGCAGCGGGGAACCTCTTAATTCACCCCTCCACTTT. Protein sequence: CASSGEPLNSPLHF.

This clonotype came up a few times. The CDR3 DNA sequence: TGTGCCAGCAGCGTAGAAGGACAGGGGGGGACTGAAGCTTTCTTT. Its protein is CASSVEGQGGTEAFF. This chain connects TRBV9 to TRBJ1-1; 10 bases map to TRBD1. Per germline, CDR1 SGDLS and CDR2 YYNGEE. Trimming removed 0 bases from V and 5 bases from J; junction bases left unmatched: 4. This CDR3 comprises 15 residues.

This chain connects TRBV15 to TRBJ1-6; 8 bases fit TRBD1. Germline CDR1 LNHNV, CDR2 YYDKDF (reference sequence). The V and J ends lost 3 bases and 0 bases, in that order; junction bases with no gene match: 7. CDR3 size: 18 residues. The CDR3 DNA sequence: TGTGCCACCAGCAGCATACAGGGGGAAAGCTCCTATAATTCACCCCTCCACTTT. Its translation is CATSSIQGESSYNSPLHF.

This clonotype came up a few times. The chain uses TRBV7-7 and TRBJ2-5, with TRBD1 matching over 7 bases. This CDR3 comprises 14 residues. Germline trimming cut 5 bases from V and 4 bases from J; bases unmatched to any gene: 7. Germline lookup yields CDR1 SSHAT and CDR2 FNYEAQ (reference sequence). The CDR3, as DNA: TGTGCCAGCAGCCGTAACAGGGGAATAGAGACCCAGTACTTC. It yields the protein CASSRNRGIETQYF.

This clonotype has a handful of counts. The rearrangement links TRBV9 to TRBJ2-1, with 13 positions matching TRBD2. The CDR3 is 21 amino acids. Trimming at V came to 0 bases and at J to 0 bases, leaving 12 bases not matched to a gene. Germline V gene lookup returns CDR1 SGDLS and CDR2 YYNGEE. The CDR3 DNA follows: TGTGCCAGCAGCGTAGGTACGAAGACTAGCGGGAGGAAGAGCTCCTACAATGAGCAGTTCTTC. Its protein product is CASSVGTKTSGRKSSYNEQFF.

This clonotype was observed a few times. This rearrangement joins TRBV12-3 or TRBV12-4 to TRBJ1-4, with D unresolved. Trimming removed 6 bases at V and 10 bases at J, with 12 bases between. This CDR3 has 12 residues. The CDR3 is CASSPNPGKLFF. Written as DNA, the CDR3 is TGTGCCAGCAGCCCAAACCCTGGAAAACTGTTTTTT.

The table lists this clonotype with a few counts. The chain has TRBV27 and TRBJ2-1, with 9 bases aligning to TRBD2. The CDR3 consists of 16 residues. With 2 bases clipped from V and 4 bases from J, the junction kept 6 bases outside the gene matches. Looked up from germline, CDR1 is MNHEY and CDR2 is SMNVEV (reference sequence). CDR3 bases: TGTGCCAGCAGTTTAATGGGGCTAGCGGGGTACAATGAGCAGTTCTTC. This encodes CASSLMGLAGYNEQFF.

This clonotype was detected a few times. The chain carries TRBV5-1 and TRBJ2-3, with 9 bases matching TRBD1. The germline V gene encodes CDR1 SGHRS and CDR2 YFSETQ. The CDR3 has 16 amino acids. The V gene end was trimmed by 4 bases and the J gene end by 3 bases; junction bases not matched to a gene: 9. CDR3 bases: TGCGCCAGCAGCGCTTATGGGACAGGGCCAACAGATACGCAGTATTTT. Protein: CASSAYGTGPTDTQYF.

The chain carries TRBV10-3 and TRBJ1-5, with 11 nucleotides matching TRBD1. CDR3 length equals 13 residues. Germline CDR1 ENHRY, CDR2 SYGVKD. The V segment lost 8 bases and the J segment 4 bases; nucleotides outside the gene matches: 1. The CDR3 here is CAIRDRGNQPQHF. CDR3 DNA sequence: TGTGCCATCCGGGACAGGGGGAATCAGCCCCAGCATTTT.

The chain couples TRBV5-6 to TRBJ2-3, with D tentatively TRBD1 (6 bases). Germline assignment: CDR1 SGHDT and CDR2 YYEEEE. The V end was cut by 4 bases, the J end by 2 bases, with 17 bases between. There are 16 residues in the CDR3. CDR3 DNA sequence: TGTGCCAGCAGCCCAGGGGTGGCTTCTTACACAGATACGCAGTATTTT. Translating gives CASSPGVASYTDTQYF.